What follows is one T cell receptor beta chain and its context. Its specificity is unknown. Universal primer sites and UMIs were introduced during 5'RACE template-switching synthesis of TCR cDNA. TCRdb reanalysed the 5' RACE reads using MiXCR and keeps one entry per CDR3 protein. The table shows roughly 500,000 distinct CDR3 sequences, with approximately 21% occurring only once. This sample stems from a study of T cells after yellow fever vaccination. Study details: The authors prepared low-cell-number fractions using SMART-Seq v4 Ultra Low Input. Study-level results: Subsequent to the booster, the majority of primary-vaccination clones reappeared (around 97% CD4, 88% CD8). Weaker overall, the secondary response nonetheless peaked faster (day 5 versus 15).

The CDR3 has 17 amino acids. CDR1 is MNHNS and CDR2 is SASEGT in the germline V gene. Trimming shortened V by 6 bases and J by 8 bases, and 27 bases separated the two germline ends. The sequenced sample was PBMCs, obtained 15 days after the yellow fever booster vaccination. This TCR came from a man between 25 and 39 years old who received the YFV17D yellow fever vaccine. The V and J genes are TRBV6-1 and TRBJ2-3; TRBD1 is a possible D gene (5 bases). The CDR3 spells CASRRHLGHSWFGTQYF. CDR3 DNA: TGTGCCAGCAGACGCCACCTCGGACACTCCTGGTTTGGTACGCAGTATTTT.